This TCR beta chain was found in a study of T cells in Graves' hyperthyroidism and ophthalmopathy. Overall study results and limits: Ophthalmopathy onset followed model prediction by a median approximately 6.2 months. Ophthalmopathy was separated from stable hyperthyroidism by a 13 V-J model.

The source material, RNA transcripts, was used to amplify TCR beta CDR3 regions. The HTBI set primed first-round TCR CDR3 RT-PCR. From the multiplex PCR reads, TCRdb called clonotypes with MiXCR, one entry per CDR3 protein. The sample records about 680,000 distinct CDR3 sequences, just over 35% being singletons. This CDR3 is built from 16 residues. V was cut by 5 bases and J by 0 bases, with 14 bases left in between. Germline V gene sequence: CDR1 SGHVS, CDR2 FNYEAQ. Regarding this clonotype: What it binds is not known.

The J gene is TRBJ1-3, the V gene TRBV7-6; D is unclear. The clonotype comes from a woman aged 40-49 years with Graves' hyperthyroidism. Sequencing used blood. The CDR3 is CASSPGVGFSGNTIYF. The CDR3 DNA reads TGTGCCAGCAGCCCCGGGGTGGGGTTCTCTGGAAACACCATATATTTT.